One and the same sample provided the 7 T cell receptor beta chains below, sequenced in a study of T cell changes during pregnancy in multiple sclerosis. The assay was immunoSEQ multiplex PCR, and TCRdb's table has in-frame clones only and misses some. The data hold around 79,000 clones, with about 90% observed a single time. The sample was CD4+ T cells from peripheral blood mononuclear cells, taken in the second trimester of pregnancy. The receptors come from a female donor with multiple sclerosis, enrolled in a pregnancy study.

This rearrangement joins TRBV7-6 to TRBJ2-2; TRBD2 might be the D (5 bases). CDR3 length: 15 amino acids. Germline V gene sequence: CDR1 SGHVS, CDR2 FNYEAQ. Trimming removed 5 bases at V and 3 bases at J, with 13 bases between. Here the CDR3 reads CASSPSGSHTGELFF. DNA for the CDR3: TGTGCCAGCAGCCCAAGCGGTTCTCACACCGGGGAGCTGTTTTTT.

V and J are TRBV7-9 and TRBJ2-5, with D tentatively TRBD1 (6 bases). V lost 1 base and J lost 5, with 17 bases in between. CDR1 is SEHNR and CDR2 is FQNEAQ in the germline V gene (reference sequence). The CDR3 length is 16 residues. CDR3 nucleotides: TGTGCCAGCAGCTTAGGTTCGGGACAATCTTGGGAGACCCAGTACTTC. Its translation is CASSLGSGQSWETQYF.

The chain couples TRBV5-1 to TRBJ2-5; 12 bases match TRBD2. CDR3 length equals 17 residues. V lost 4 bases, J lost 6 bases, and 13 bases stayed unmatched. Germline-derived CDR1 and CDR2 are SGHRS and YFSETQ. This chain's CDR3 is CASSPGTSGYRQKTQYF. CDR3 coding DNA: TGCGCCAGCAGCCCAGGGACTAGCGGGTACCGACAGAAGACCCAGTACTTC.

The chain recombines TRBV5-4 with TRBJ2-3; TRBD2 matches at 11 bases. Unmatched junction bases numbered 3, after V lost 2 bases and J lost 4 bases. The CDR3 has 15 residues. The germline gives CDR1 SGHNT, CDR2 YYREEE (reference sequence). The CDR3 DNA reads as TGTGCCAGCAGCTTTAGCGGGAGGGGTGCAGATACGCAGTATTTT. Its translation: CASSFSGRGADTQYF.

The chain has TRBV6-5 and TRBJ1-6; 9 bases match TRBD1. The CDR3 runs to 15 residues. Germline V gene data show CDR1 as MNHEY and CDR2 as SVGAGI. V was clipped by 0 bases and J by 9 bases; unmatched bases: 3. The CDR3 DNA is TGTGCCAGCAGTTACTCGATGGACAGGGGTTCACCCCTCCACTTT. It yields the protein CASSYSMDRGSPLHF.

The genes are TRBV11-3 and TRBJ2-3; 9 bases match TRBD1. The CDR3 consists of 18 residues. With V trimmed by 5 bases and J by 0 bases, 12 bases remained unmatched. CDR1 and CDR2 (germline): SGHNT, YENEEA. In DNA form, the CDR3 reads TGTGCCAGCAGCCCCGGGACAGGGTCCTCAACTAGCACAGATACGCAGTATTTT. Amino acid sequence: CASSPGTGSSTSTDTQYF. The entire variable domain, with the rest obtained from reference TRBV11-3 and TRBJ2-3, is as follows: EAGVVQSPRYKIIEKKQPVAFWCNPISGHNTLYWYLQNLGQGPELLIRYENEEAVDDSQLPKDRFSAERLKGVDSTLKIQPAELGDSAVYLCASSPGTGSSTSTDTQYFGPGTRLTVL.

This clone was seen just once. J is TRBJ1-4 and V is TRBV5-1, with D possibly being TRBD1 (5 bases). This CDR3 contains 20 residues. Per germline, CDR1 SGHRS and CDR2 YFSETQ. Trimming removed 4 bases at V and 0 bases at J, with 25 bases between. CDR3: CASSLRGVGIGTATNEKLFF. In nucleotides, the CDR3 is TGCGCCAGCAGCCTTCGGGGGGTAGGGATTGGAACTGCAACTAATGAAAAACTGTTTTTT.